The 2 T cell receptor beta chains in this list originate from one sample, sequenced in a study of T cells in Graves' hyperthyroidism and ophthalmopathy. RNA transcripts yielded amplified TCR beta CDR3 regions. The primer set for the first-round RT-PCR of the TCR CDR3 was HTBI. TCRdb used MiXCR to reprocess the multiplex PCR reads, holding one entry per CDR3 protein. The table lists 300,000 to 500,000 distinct CDR3 sequences, more than 13% of them singletons. Sequenced sample: blood. The receptor set was obtained from a man aged 45 to 65 with Graves' ophthalmopathy.

The chain carries TRBV5-6 and TRBJ1-5; D might be TRBD1 (5 bases). Looked up from germline, CDR1 is SGHDT and CDR2 is YYEEEE. Trimming took 5 bases from V and 3 from J, leaving 12 bases between them. This CDR3 spans 14 amino acids. The chain's CDR3 is CASRTWGLNQPQHF. CDR3 sequence (DNA): TGTGCCAGCAGAACTTGGGGACTCAATCAGCCCCAGCATTTT.

This clonotype was observed a handful of times. The chain couples TRBV28 to TRBJ2-1; 10 bases fit TRBD2. Germline V gives CDR1 MDHEN, CDR2 SYDVKM. With V trimmed by 2 bases and J by 2 bases, 3 bases remained unmatched. This CDR3 region has 16 residues. CDR3 sequence reads: CASSLKGLATYNEQFF. The CDR3 DNA sequence: TGTGCCAGCAGTTTAAAGGGACTAGCGACCTACAATGAGCAGTTCTTC.